This T cell receptor (beta chain) emerged from a study of blood T cells in healthy people across ages. Trimming removed 0 bases from V and 4 bases from J, with 18 bases in between. The CDR3 totals 17 residues. Per the germline V gene, CDR1 is SGHDT and CDR2 is YYEEEE. Sample-barcoded 5' priming and a J-beta primer mix drove a second PCR of about 7 to 12 cycles. MiXCR, applied by TCRdb to the 5' RACE reads, yields one record per CDR3 protein. This table holds around 700,000 distinct CDR3 sequences, around 25% found once. The same sample was also studied in work on T cells of mothers and their children.

The sequenced sample was blood. The chain links TRBV5-6 to TRBJ2-3; D might be TRBD2 (5 bases). The clonotype originates from a boy aged 10-17 years in good health. The chain's CDR3 is CASSLGVTGTFADTQYF. In DNA form, the CDR3 reads TGTGCCAGCAGCTTGGGGGTGACGGGAACATTTGCAGATACGCAGTATTTT.